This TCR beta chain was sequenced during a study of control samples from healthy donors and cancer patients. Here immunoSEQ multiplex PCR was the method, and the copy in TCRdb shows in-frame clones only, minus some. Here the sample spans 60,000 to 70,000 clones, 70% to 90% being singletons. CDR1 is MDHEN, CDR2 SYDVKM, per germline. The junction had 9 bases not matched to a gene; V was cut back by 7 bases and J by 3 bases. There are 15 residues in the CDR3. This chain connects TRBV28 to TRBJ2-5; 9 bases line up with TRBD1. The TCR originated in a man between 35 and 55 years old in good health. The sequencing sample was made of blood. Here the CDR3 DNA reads TGTGCCAGCACCAAAGGACAGGGGCATAAAGAGACCCAGTACTTC. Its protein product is CASTKGQGHKETQYF. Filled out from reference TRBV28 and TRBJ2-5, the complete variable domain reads DVKVTQSSRYLVKRTGEKVFLECVQDMDHENMFWYRQDPGLGLRLIYFSYDVKMKEKGDIPEGYSVSREKKERFSLILESASTNQTSMYLCASTKGQGHKETQYFGPGTRLLVL.